The present entry profiles one T cell receptor (beta chain) with its context. The data were obtained in a study of glioma-infiltrating T cells after dendritic cell vaccination. Germline V lookup: CDR1 SGHTA, CDR2 FQGTGA. The CDR3 is 15 amino acids. Trimming at V came to 7 bases and at J to 7 bases, leaving 16 bases not matched to a gene. Profiling relied on immunoSEQ multiplex PCR, and the TCRdb table lists in-frame clones only, not all of them. This sample has about 82,000 clones, with 85% to 90% found just once. Material: blood, obtained before dendritic cell vaccination. This chain uses TRBV7-3 with TRBJ2-7, with TRBD2 identical over 7 bases. The receptor comes from a human donor with glioblastoma. CDR3 amino acids: CASKGFGGSLDEQYF. For the CDR3, the DNA is TGTGCCAGCAAGGGATTTGGCGGGAGTTTGGATGAGCAGTACTTC. The full variable domain, its missing parts supplied by reference TRBV7-3 and TRBJ2-7, is GAGVSQTPSNKVTEKGKYVELRCDPISGHTALYWYRQSLGQGPEFLIYFQGTGAADDSGLPNDRFFAVRPEGSVSTLKIQRTERGDSAVYLCASKGFGGSLDEQYFGPGTRLTVT.